This TCR beta chain comes out of a study of spatial heterogeneity in lung cancer. By share of the sample, this clonotype is medium-sized. All TCR cDNA molecules were individually tagged with a unique molecular identifier. Via MiXCR, TCRdb re-called the 5' RACE reads, giving one row per CDR3 protein. Of approximately 3,000 distinct CDR3 sequences in the sample, approximately 39% were seen once. This sample's time point: sample taken at primary tumor resection. Unsorted samples of tumor, nontumor lung or frozen PBMC had their whole RNA sequenced. The donor population consisted of just over 70 patients with untreated, early-stage non-small cell lung cancer. Per germline, CDR1 DFQATT and CDR2 SNEGSKA (reference sequence). The V end was cut by 4 bases, the J end by 2 bases, with 15 bases between. CDR3 size: 15 residues.

The clonotype originates from a male donor with early-stage non-small cell lung cancer. This rearrangement joins TRBV20-1 to TRBJ2-1; D may match TRBD1 or TRBD2 (6 bases each). Source: PBMCs, taken at surgery. CDR3 region: CSANRAEGAYNEQFF. The CDR3 DNA sequence: TGCAGTGCTAATCGAGCGGAGGGGGCCTACAATGAGCAGTTCTTC.